This entry describes one TCR beta chain. Trimming cost V 3 bases and J 3 bases, with 11 bases left between them. The CDR3 contains 14 residues. This specimen comes from a study of Graves' ophthalmopathy and Graves' hyperthyroidism. The authors amplified TCR beta CDR3 regions from RNA transcripts. RT-PCR with HTBI primers came first, then second-round multiplex PCR. TCRdb reprocessed the multiplex PCR reads via MiXCR and lists one record per CDR3 protein. The table includes roughly 220,000 distinct CDR3 sequences, around 42% detected once. What was sequenced was peripheral blood. The sequence was obtained from an adult man with Graves' ophthalmopathy. V is TRBV12-3 or TRBV12-4 and J is TRBJ1-2, with D possibly matching TRBD1 (5 bases). The CDR3, as DNA: TGTGCCAGCAGTTTGGGCAGGGCGGACTATGGCTACACCTTC. This gives the protein CASSLGRADYGYTF.